These 24 T cell receptor beta chains share one sample of origin, sequenced in a study of T cell responses to AZD1222 COVID-19 vaccine. Profiling relied on immunoSEQ multiplex PCR, and the TCRdb table lists in-frame clones only, not all of them. The top ten clones hold 1.6% of a sample with fewer than 130,000 clones, about nine tenths of them seen once. The sequences come from peripheral blood, collected on day 0 of AZD1222 vaccination. The source is an adult in good health.

The chain employs TRBV7-8 and TRBJ2-7, with D hard to call. CDR1 and CDR2 from the germline V gene are SGHVS and FQNEAQ. CDR3 length: 16 amino acids. V gave up 3 bases and J gave up 2 bases, with 17 bases separating them. The CDR3 sequence is CASSLGRHSTTYEQYF. The CDR3 DNA is TGTGCCAGCAGCTTGGGAAGGCACTCAACCACCTACGAGCAGTACTTC.

The V gene is TRBV6-5, the J gene TRBJ2-3, with 12 bases fitting TRBD2. The CDR3 consists of 15 residues. CDR1 and CDR2 from the germline V gene are MNHEY and SVGAGI. Trimming at V came to 5 bases and at J to 7 bases, leaving 7 bases not matched to a gene. This CDR3 is CASSTPTSGSYTQYF. The CDR3 DNA reads TGTGCCAGCAGTACGCCGACTAGCGGGAGTTATACGCAGTATTTT.

The V call is TRBV24-1, the J call TRBJ1-5; D is unclear. V lost 12 bases and J 0 bases, leaving 8 bases between the germline ends. The CDR3 runs to 12 residues. Germline-derived CDR1 and CDR2 are KGHDR and SFDVKD. The CDR3 nucleotides are TGTGCCGCCGCGGGTAGCAATCAGCCCCAGCATTTT. The encoded protein is CAAAGSNQPQHF.

The J gene is TRBJ2-1, the V gene TRBV14, with D perhaps TRBD2 (5 bases). The CDR3 runs 15 residues. Trimming took off 4 bases at V and 0 bases at J, with 10 bases between the two ends. Germline-derived CDR1 and CDR2 are SGHDN and FVKESK. The CDR3 region has the DNA TGTGCCAGCAGCCCTTTAGCGAGCTCCTACAATGAGCAGTTCTTC. Residues: CASSPLASSYNEQFF.

The J gene is TRBJ1-1, the V gene TRBV4-1; D uncertain. Trimming cost V 3 bases and J 0 bases, with 14 bases left between them. The length of the CDR3 is 16 residues. The V gene's germline CDR1 is MGHRA and CDR2 YSYEKL. The CDR3 is CASSQWGGGMNTEAFF. CDR3 DNA sequence: TGCGCCAGCAGCCAGTGGGGAGGAGGCATGAACACTGAAGCTTTCTTT.

This CDR3 reads CASSPGGARNSPLHF. CDR3 nucleotide sequence: TGTGCCAGCTCACCAGGAGGGGCTCGGAATTCACCCCTCCACTTT. This chain connects TRBV18 to TRBJ1-6; the D gene is possibly TRBD1 (5 bases). V shed 2 bases and J shed 7 bases, with 12 bases lying between them. The germline V gene has CDR1 KGHSH and CDR2 LQKENI. This CDR3 has 15 residues.

There are a few counts of this clone. V usage is TRBV4-1 and J usage is TRBJ1-6; D is perhaps TRBD1 (5 bases). CDR3 length equals 17 residues. From germline, CDR1 is MGHRA and CDR2 YSYEKL. V lost 1 base, J lost 0 bases, and 10 bases lay in between. The CDR3, as DNA: TGCGCCAGCAGCCAAGGTAGAAGGGGCTCCTATAATTCACCCCTCCACTTT. It codes for CASSQGRRGSYNSPLHF.

The rearrangement uses TRBV4-1 and TRBJ1-1, with D possibly being TRBD1 (6 bases). V lost 5 bases to trimming and J lost 3 bases, with 13 bases between them. The CDR3 consists of 14 residues. Germline-derived CDR1 and CDR2 are MGHRA and YSYEKL. The CDR3 DNA reads TGCGCCAGCAGCTACCAGGACAGCTACACTGAAGCTTTCTTT. Its translation is CASSYQDSYTEAFF.

The chain joins TRBV14 to TRBJ1-1, with TRBD1 matching over 8 bases. CDR1 is SGHDN and CDR2 is FVKESK in the germline V gene. The CDR3 contains 17 residues. V shed 4 bases and J 0 bases; nucleotides not matched to a gene: 10. The CDR3 DNA reads TGTGCCAGCAGCCGAGAGGGCAGGGGGCTTTTGAACACTGAAGCTTTCTTT. It encodes CASSREGRGLLNTEAFF.

This clone was found once. The chain links TRBV6-5 to TRBJ1-5; unclear D gene. The germline V gene encodes CDR1 MNHEY and CDR2 SVGAGI. Trimming took 6 bases from V and 7 from J, leaving 16 bases between them. This CDR3 has 14 residues. The DNA of the CDR3 is TGTGCCAGCAGCGCACCTGTTGCAAGCCAGCCCCAGCATTTT. Encoded protein: CASSAPVASQPQHF.

J is TRBJ1-1 and V is TRBV5-4, with TRBD1 matching over 7 bases. Germline CDR1 reads SGHNT; CDR2 reads YYREEE (reference sequence). Trimming took 3 bases from V and 6 from J; bases not matched to a gene: 11. This CDR3 comprises 15 residues. The DNA for the CDR3 is TGTGCCAGCAGCTCCCGACAGGGAGGTCCGTCTGAAGCTTTCTTT. Residues: CASSSRQGGPSEAFF.

This clone was observed once. The chain couples TRBV19 to TRBJ2-1, with D possibly TRBD1 on 7 matching bases. CDR3 size: 15 residues. Germline-derived CDR1 and CDR2 are LNHDA and SQIVND (reference sequence). Trimming took off 4 bases at V and 6 bases at J, with 16 bases between the two ends. CDR3 protein: CASSTPGGTLNEQFF. The CDR3 DNA sequence: TGTGCCAGTAGTACGCCAGGGGGGACACTCAATGAGCAGTTCTTC.

V gene TRBV5-6 combines with J gene TRBJ1-6, with a tentative D call TRBD1 (5 bases). V was clipped by 1 base and J by 11 bases, with 7 bases between them. CDR1 is SGHDT and CDR2 is YYEEEE in the germline V gene. The CDR3 is made up of 12 amino acids. The CDR3 DNA reads as TGTGCCAGCAGCTTGAGACAGCCACCCCTCCACTTT. This gives the protein CASSLRQPPLHF.

The J gene is TRBJ2-2, the V gene TRBV5-4, with TRBD1 as a possible D gene (5 bases). Per the germline V gene, CDR1 is SGHNT and CDR2 is YYREEE (reference sequence). The CDR3 spans 14 residues. The ends were cut back, 2 bases at V and 3 bases at J, with 8 bases in the middle. The CDR3 loop is CASSFGRDTGELFF. As DNA, the CDR3 is TGTGCCAGCAGCTTCGGCAGGGACACCGGGGAGCTGTTTTTT. Filled out from reference TRBV5-4 and TRBJ2-2, the complete variable domain reads ETGVTQSPTHLIKTRGQQVTLRCSSQSGHNTVSWYQQALGQGPQFIFQYYREEENGRGNFPPRFSGLQFPNYSSELNVNALELDDSALYLCASSFGRDTGELFFGEGSRLTVL.

V gene TRBV10-3 combines with J gene TRBJ1-3; unclear D gene. V lost 6 bases to trimming and J lost 0 bases, with 18 bases between them. CDR1 and CDR2 (germline): ENHRY, SYGVKD. This CDR3 region has 17 residues. The CDR3 region is CAISPFDGISSGNTIYF. The CDR3 bases are TGTGCCATCAGCCCATTCGACGGAATCAGCTCTGGAAACACCATATATTTT.

This clone was recorded once. The chain carries TRBV7-9 and TRBJ2-3, with TRBD1 matching 9 bases. Germline assignment: CDR1 SEHNR and CDR2 FQNEAQ (reference sequence). The CDR3 runs 15 residues. After removal of 5 bases from V and 4 bases from J, the junction contained 7 bases not matched to a gene. The CDR3 loop reads CASSIGQGRADTQYF. The CDR3 DNA sequence: TGTGCCAGCAGCATTGGACAGGGGAGAGCAGATACGCAGTATTTT.

The V gene is TRBV7-9, the J gene TRBJ2-2; TRBD1 might be the D (6 bases). CDR3 size: 14 residues. V lost 4 bases and J 1 base, leaving 7 bases between the germline ends. The V gene's germline CDR1 is SEHNR and CDR2 FQNEAQ (reference sequence). The CDR3 coding sequence is TGTGCCAGCAGCTCGACAGGGAACACCGGGGAGCTGTTTTTT. It encodes CASSSTGNTGELFF.

The chain employs TRBV11-2 and TRBJ1-3, with D uncertain. V was cut by 1 base and J by 3 bases, with 7 bases left in between. The CDR3 is 14 amino acids. Germline values: CDR1 SGHAT, CDR2 FQNNGV. In DNA, the CDR3 is TGTGCCAGCAGCTTAGCAGGAGGTGGAAACACCATATATTTT. Translated, it gives CASSLAGGGNTIYF.

The chain links TRBV27 to TRBJ1-2; 7 bases fit TRBD1. The trim removed 5 bases at V and 2 bases at J, leaving 5 bases unmatched. Germline loops: CDR1 MNHEY, CDR2 SMNVEV (reference sequence). The CDR3 has 14 amino acids. CDR3 nucleotide sequence: TGTGCCAGCAGTCAAGGGGGACAGAACTATGGCTACACCTTC. Translating it yields CASSQGGQNYGYTF.

The chain employs TRBV3-1 (or the pseudogene TRBV3-2) and TRBJ1-2; a weak D match, TRBD1 (5 bases). The CDR3 runs to 15 residues. Germline loops: CDR1 LGHDT, CDR2 YNNKEL (reference sequence). Between the trimmed V and J ends, which lost 3 bases and 5 bases, there was a span of 16 bases. The CDR3 here is CASSHRGSVGYGYTF. The CDR3 DNA reads TGTGCCAGCAGCCACCGGGGGTCGGTCGGGTATGGCTACACCTTC.

The chain uses TRBV5-1 and TRBJ1-3; D not certain. The germline V gene has CDR1 SGHRS and CDR2 YFSETQ. The CDR3 runs 17 residues. Trimming took off 2 bases at V and 0 bases at J, with 15 bases between the two ends. The CDR3 spells CASSLAPVRLSGNTIYF. The DNA for the CDR3 is TGCGCCAGCAGCTTAGCCCCGGTGCGGCTCTCTGGAAACACCATATATTTT.

In its sample, this clone was seen a few times. The chain recombines TRBV3-1 (or the pseudogene TRBV3-2) with TRBJ2-7; tentative D call: TRBD1 (5 bases). The V end lost 4 bases, the J end lost 2 bases, and 9 bases lay between the germline ends. The germline CDR1 and CDR2 sequences are LGHDT and YNNKEL (reference sequence). This CDR3 has 13 residues. CDR3 sequence reads: CASSRGLTYEQYF. The DNA of the CDR3 is TGTGCCAGCAGCCGGGGCCTTACCTACGAGCAGTACTTC.

The rearrangement uses TRBV5-1 and TRBJ1-3; weak D call: TRBD1 (6 bases). CDR3 length equals 16 residues. The germline V gene encodes CDR1 SGHRS and CDR2 YFSETQ. V shed 1 base and J shed 0 bases, with 11 bases lying between them. DNA of the CDR3: TGCGCCAGCAGCTTGTCAGGGGCAATCTCTGGAAACACCATATATTTT. Protein product: CASSLSGAISGNTIYF.

The rearrangement uses TRBV6-4 and TRBJ2-5, with D unclear. The CDR3 has 13 amino acids. CDR1 and CDR2 (germline): MRHNA, SNTAGT. The germline V and J ends were trimmed by 3 bases and 6 bases, with 11 bases remaining between them. The CDR3 reads CASSEYPEQTQYF. Written as DNA, the CDR3 is TGTGCCAGCAGTGAGTACCCGGAGCAGACCCAGTACTTC.